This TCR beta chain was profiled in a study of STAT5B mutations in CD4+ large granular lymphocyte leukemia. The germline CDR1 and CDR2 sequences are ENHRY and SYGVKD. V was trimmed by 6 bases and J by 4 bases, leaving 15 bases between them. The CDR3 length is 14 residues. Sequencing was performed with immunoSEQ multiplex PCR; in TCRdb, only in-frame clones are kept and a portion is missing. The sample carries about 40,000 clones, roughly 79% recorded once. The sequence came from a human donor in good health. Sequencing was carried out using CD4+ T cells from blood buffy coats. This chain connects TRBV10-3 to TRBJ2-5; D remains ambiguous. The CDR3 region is CAISSGGFAETQYF. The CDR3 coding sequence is TGTGCCATCAGCTCTGGTGGGTTTGCAGAGACCCAGTACTTC.